These 16 T cell receptor beta chains came from one sample sequenced in a study of regulatory T cells in long-lasting Graves disease listed by TCRdb under 2021. The library was obtained by multiplex PCR. The instrument given in TCRdb is Illumina HiSeq 4000. CDR3 regions were amplified by Arm-PCR with iRepertoire HTBI primers to construct TCR beta libraries. The raw public reads went through TCRdb reprocessing: fastp at Q25, MiXCR clone calling, in-frame beta chains kept. Rows with one shared CDR3 protein collapse into an entry with the most common genes and DNA. The sample profile shows approximately 460,000 distinct CDR3 sequences; about 16% of them were found once. Roughly 10% of the sample is in the top ten clones. Taken with the paper, the label for time point translates to: newly diagnosed GD, antithyroid drugs for less than 3 months. For both TCR sequencing and RNA sequencing, RNA was extracted from PBMCs in TRIzol.

The sample was also reused in another study, on T cells in Graves' hyperthyroidism and ophthalmopathy.

The sample in question was peripheral blood mononuclear cells (PBMCs), obtained at new diagnosis, from a patient treated with antithyroid drugs. The receptors shown here come from a woman younger than 45 with Graves disease. Donor details come from another sample of the same person, matched by shared clones.

This clonotype was found many times. The chain carries TRBV7-6 and TRBJ2-3, with TRBD1 matching 8 bases. Germline lookup yields CDR1 SGHVS and CDR2 FNYEAQ. The V segment lost 3 bases and the J segment 6 bases; nucleotides outside the gene matches: 5. This CDR3 has 14 residues. The CDR3 here is CASSLDRVRDTQYF. The CDR3 DNA reads as TGTGCCAGCAGCTTGGACAGGGTCAGGGATACGCAGTATTTT.

The chain recombines TRBV4-1 with TRBJ1-5, with D tentatively TRBD1 (6 bases). The CDR3 sequence is 17 residues long. V shed 0 bases and J shed 2 bases, with 14 bases lying between them. Germline CDR1 and CDR2: MGHRA and YSYEKL. CDR3 sequence (DNA): TGCGCCAGCAGCCAAGATGCAGGGGCAGGGGGCAATCAGCCCCAGCATTTT. This codes for CASSQDAGAGGNQPQHF.

The CDR3 is CASRPDRASSYNSPLHF. CDR3 in DNA: TGTGCCAGCAGACCCGACAGGGCGAGCTCCTATAATTCACCCCTCCACTTT. This rearrangement joins TRBV2 to TRBJ1-6, with 7 bases fitting TRBD1. Per germline, CDR1 SNHLY and CDR2 FYNNEI. This CDR3 has 17 residues. Trimming at V came to 6 bases and at J to 0 bases, leaving 8 bases not matched to a gene.

This chain uses TRBV29-1 with TRBJ1-1; D unclear. V gave up 2 bases and J gave up 11 bases, with 12 bases separating them. Germline V gives CDR1 SQVTM, CDR2 ANQGSEA. This CDR3 has 11 residues. The CDR3 here is CSVERADGAFF. CDR3 in DNA: TGCAGCGTTGAAAGGGCTGATGGGGCTTTCTTT.

This clonotype was recorded many times. The V and J genes are TRBV12-3 or TRBV12-4 and TRBJ2-7, with 7 bases lining up with TRBD1. The CDR3 totals 15 residues. V trimming: 4 bases; J trimming: 0 bases; junction bases outside the gene matches: 6. CDR3 residues: CASSWMGQSSYEQYF. As DNA, the CDR3 is TGTGCCAGCAGTTGGATGGGACAGAGCTCCTACGAGCAGTACTTC.

This clonotype has more than one count but fewer than ten. V gene TRBV7-6 combines with J gene TRBJ2-1; 13 bases are a match to TRBD2. The CDR3 length is 15 residues. The germline gives CDR1 SGHVS, CDR2 FNYEAQ. The V segment lost 3 bases and the J segment 8 bases; nucleotides outside the gene matches: 4. This CDR3 reads CASSLRLAGGDEQFF. The CDR3 DNA follows: TGTGCCAGCAGCTTGCGACTAGCGGGGGGAGATGAGCAGTTCTTC. Together with reference TRBV7-6 and TRBJ2-1, the CDR3 gives the full variable domain: GAGVSQSPRYKVTKRGQDVALRCDPISGHVSLYWYRQALGQGPEFLTYFNYEAQQDKSGLPNDRFSAERPEGSISTLTIQRTEQRDSAMYRCASSLRLAGGDEQFFGPGTRLTVL.

The sample holds many counts of this clonotype. This sequence joins TRBV3-1 and TRBJ1-4, with unresolved D. Germline V gives CDR1 LGHDT, CDR2 YNNKEL (reference sequence). Trimming took 0 bases from V and 7 from J, leaving 3 bases between them. The CDR3 spans 12 residues. CDR3: CASSQDGEKLFF. In DNA form, the CDR3 reads TGTGCCAGCAGCCAAGATGGTGAAAAACTGTTTTTT.

The V and J genes are TRBV28 and TRBJ2-2; TRBD1 agrees at 11 bases. The V gene's germline CDR1 is MDHEN and CDR2 SYDVKM. Trimming took 9 bases from V and 7 from J; bases not matched to a gene: 7. The CDR3 is 14 amino acids. The CDR3 bases are TGTGCCAGTTTAGGACAGGGGGCCGGCGGGGAGCTGTTTTTT. Its translation is CASLGQGAGGELFF.

As DNA, the CDR3 is TGCAGCGTTGCGGCTAGCGGGAGTTGGGTTGAGCAGTTCTTC. It specifies CSVAASGSWVEQFF. The rearrangement uses TRBV29-1 and TRBJ2-1; 10 bases map to TRBD2. V was pared by 4 bases and J by 9 bases, with 9 bases of the junction left unmatched. CDR3 length equals 14 residues. In germline, CDR1 is SQVTM, CDR2 ANQGSEA.

This clonotype was counted at least ten times. This sequence joins TRBV5-1 and TRBJ1-4; D might be TRBD1 (5 bases). Between the trimmed V and J ends, which lost 0 bases and 4 bases, there was a span of 13 bases. This CDR3 spans 16 amino acids. Germline CDR1 reads SGHRS; CDR2 reads YFSETQ. The CDR3 DNA reads as TGCGCCAGCAGCTTGGGGTCGGCCAGGGATAATGAAAAACTGTTTTTT. Translating it yields CASSLGSARDNEKLFF. Variable domain in full (rest from reference TRBV5-1 and TRBJ1-4): KAGVTQTPRYLIKTRGQQVTLSCSPISGHRSVSWYQQTPGQGLQFLFEYFSETQRNKGNFPGRFSGRQFSNSRSEMNVSTLELGDSALYLCASSLGSARDNEKLFFGSGTQLSVL.

This clonotype came up many times. This rearrangement joins TRBV18 to TRBJ1-5; no firm D call. This CDR3 spans 13 amino acids. Trimming pared 5 bases from V and 3 bases from J, leaving 8 bases between. Germline assignment: CDR1 KGHSH and CDR2 LQKENI. CDR3 in DNA: TGTGCCAGCTCAATGCAGGTCAATCAGCCCCAGCATTTT. Its protein product is CASSMQVNQPQHF.

Many counts were recorded for this clonotype. This rearrangement joins TRBV29-1 to TRBJ1-5; D remains unclear. CDR1 is SQVTM, CDR2 ANQGSEA, per germline. The CDR3 contains 13 residues. V lost 4 bases and J lost 3, with 10 bases in between. The DNA of the CDR3 is TGCAGCGTTGGTGGGCAAGTCAATCAGCCCCAGCATTTT. Protein: CSVGGQVNQPQHF.

This clonotype was found many times. This rearrangement joins TRBV18 to TRBJ2-5; 8 bases are shared with TRBD2. CDR3 length: 15 amino acids. CDR1 is KGHSH and CDR2 is LQKENI in the germline V gene. The trim removed 0 bases at V and 2 bases at J, leaving 2 bases unmatched. The CDR3, as DNA: TGTGCCAGCTCACCACCGTCTAGCGGGCAAGAGACCCAGTACTTC. As protein: CASSPPSSGQETQYF. The whole variable domain, remainder taken from reference TRBV18 and TRBJ2-5, is NAGVMQNPRHLVRRRGQEARLRCSPMKGHSHVYWYRQLPEEGLKFMVYLQKENIIDESGMPKERFSAEFPKEGPSILRIQQVVRGDSAAYFCASSPPSSGQETQYFGPGTRLLVL.

Notes on this clonotype: One end of the junction fails to match germline, which may point to a read error. This chain joins TRBV30 and TRBJ1-1; D is unresolved. CDR3 length: 12 amino acids. CDR1 is GTSNPN and CDR2 is SVGIG in the germline V gene (reference sequence). CDR3 residues: CAWRILLTEASF. The CDR3 DNA follows: TGTGCCTGGCGCATACTCCTGACTGAAGCTTCCTTT.

This clonotype appeared many times. The CDR3 bases are TGTGCCTGGAGTAGAGCGGGAGGGCGGCGTGAGCAGTTCTTC. Its translation is CAWSRAGGRREQFF. This chain links TRBV30 with TRBJ2-1; the match to TRBD2 covers 10 bases. The CDR3 is 14 residues long. Losses at the gene ends were 2 bases for V and 9 bases for J; bases not matched to a gene: 7. The germline V gene encodes CDR1 GTSNPN and CDR2 SVGIG (reference sequence).

In this sample, this clonotype turned up many times. This chain links TRBV20-1 with TRBJ2-5; TRBD1 aligns across 9 bases. Germline V CDR1 and CDR2: DFQATT, SNEGSKA (reference sequence). CDR3 length: 15 amino acids. The V and J ends lost 6 bases and 1 base, in that order; junction bases with no gene match: 9. In DNA, the CDR3 is TGCAGTGCCCGGTCCCCGGACAGGGGCCAAGAGACCCAGTACTTC. Amino acid sequence: CSARSPDRGQETQYF.